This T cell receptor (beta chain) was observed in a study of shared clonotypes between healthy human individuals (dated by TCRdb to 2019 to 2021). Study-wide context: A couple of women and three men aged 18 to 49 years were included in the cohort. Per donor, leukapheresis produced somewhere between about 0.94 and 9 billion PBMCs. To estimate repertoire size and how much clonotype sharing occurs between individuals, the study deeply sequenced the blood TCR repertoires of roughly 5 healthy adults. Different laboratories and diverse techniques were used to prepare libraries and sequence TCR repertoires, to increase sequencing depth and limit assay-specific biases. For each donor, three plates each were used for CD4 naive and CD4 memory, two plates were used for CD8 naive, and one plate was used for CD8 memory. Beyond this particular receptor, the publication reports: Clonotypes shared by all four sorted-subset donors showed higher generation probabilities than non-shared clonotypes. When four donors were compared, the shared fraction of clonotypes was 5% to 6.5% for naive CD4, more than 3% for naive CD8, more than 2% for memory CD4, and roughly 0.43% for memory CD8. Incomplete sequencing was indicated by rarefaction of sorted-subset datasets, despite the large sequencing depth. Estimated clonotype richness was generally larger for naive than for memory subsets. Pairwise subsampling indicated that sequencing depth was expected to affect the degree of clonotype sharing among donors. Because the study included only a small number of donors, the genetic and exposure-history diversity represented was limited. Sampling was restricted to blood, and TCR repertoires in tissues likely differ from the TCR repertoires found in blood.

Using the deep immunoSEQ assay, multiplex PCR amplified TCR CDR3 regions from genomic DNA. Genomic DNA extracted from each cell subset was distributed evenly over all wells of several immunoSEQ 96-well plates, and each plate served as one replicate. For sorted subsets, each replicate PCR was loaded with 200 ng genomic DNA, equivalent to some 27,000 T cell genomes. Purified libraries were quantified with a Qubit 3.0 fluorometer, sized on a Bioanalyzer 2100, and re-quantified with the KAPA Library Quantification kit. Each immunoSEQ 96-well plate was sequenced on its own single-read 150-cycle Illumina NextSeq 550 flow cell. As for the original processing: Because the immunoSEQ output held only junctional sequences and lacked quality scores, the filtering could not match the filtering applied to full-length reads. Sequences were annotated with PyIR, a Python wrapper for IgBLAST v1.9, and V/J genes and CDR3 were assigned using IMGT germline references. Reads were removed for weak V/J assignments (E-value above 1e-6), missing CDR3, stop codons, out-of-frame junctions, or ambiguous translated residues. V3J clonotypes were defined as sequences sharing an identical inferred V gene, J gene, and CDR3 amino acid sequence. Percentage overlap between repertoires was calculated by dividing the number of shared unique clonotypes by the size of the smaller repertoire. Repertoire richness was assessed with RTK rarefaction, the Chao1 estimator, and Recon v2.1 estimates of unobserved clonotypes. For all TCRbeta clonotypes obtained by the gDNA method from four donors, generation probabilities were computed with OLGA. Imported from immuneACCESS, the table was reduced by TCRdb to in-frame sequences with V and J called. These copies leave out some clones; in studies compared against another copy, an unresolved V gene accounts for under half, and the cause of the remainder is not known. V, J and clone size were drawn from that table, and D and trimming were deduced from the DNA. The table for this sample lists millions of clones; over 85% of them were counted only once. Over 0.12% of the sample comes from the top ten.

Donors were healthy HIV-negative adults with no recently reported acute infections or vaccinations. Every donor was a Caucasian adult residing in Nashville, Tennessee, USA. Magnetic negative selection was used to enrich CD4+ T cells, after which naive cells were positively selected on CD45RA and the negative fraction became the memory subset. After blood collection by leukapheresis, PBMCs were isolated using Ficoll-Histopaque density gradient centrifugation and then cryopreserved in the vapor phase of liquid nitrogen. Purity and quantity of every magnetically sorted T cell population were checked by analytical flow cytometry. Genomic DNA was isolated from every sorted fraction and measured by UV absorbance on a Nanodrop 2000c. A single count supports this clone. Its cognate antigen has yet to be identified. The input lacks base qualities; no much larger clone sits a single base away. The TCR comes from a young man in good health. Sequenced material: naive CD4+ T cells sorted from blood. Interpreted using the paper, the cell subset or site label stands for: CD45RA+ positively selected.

CDR3 protein: CATSRLRGGNSPLHF. The nucleotides are TGTGCCACCAGCAGACTCCGCGGGGGAAATTCACCCCTCCACTTT. Rearrangement joined TRBV15 to TRBJ1-6; the D gene is perhaps TRBD1, on 5 matching bases. The trim is 2 bases for V and 7 bases for J, with a gap of 12 bases between the germline ends. CDR1 and CDR2, looked up from the germline V gene (reference sequence), are LNHNV and YYDKDF. The CDR3 runs 15 residues from the cysteine to the phenylalanine. Only the CDR3 part of the read is kept: 45 bases, read in frame from the first base.